The 22 T cell receptor beta chains in this list originate from one sample, sequenced in a study of blood T cells in healthy people across ages. It was with a sample-barcoded 5' primer and a J-beta primer mix that a second PCR of about 6 to 11 cycles was run. TCRdb independently ran MiXCR on the 5' RACE reads; one entry per CDR3 protein. The sample carries under 2,000,000 distinct CDR3 sequences, just under 50% recorded once. The material sequenced was blood. All receptors derive from a middle-aged woman in good health.

The V call is TRBV11-2, the J call TRBJ2-5; 8 bases align to TRBD2. CDR3 length: 13 residues. The ends lost 2 bases at V and 9 bases at J; junction bases unmatched: 5. Germline assignment: CDR1 SGHAT and CDR2 FQNNGV. Here the CDR3 reads CASSLQRGSAQYF. For the CDR3, the DNA is TGTGCCAGCAGCTTACAGCGGGGGTCGGCCCAGTACTTC.

About this clonotype: The junction departs from germline at one end; a sequencing error may be responsible. The chain carries TRBV6-1 and TRBJ2-4, with D unresolved. Matching the DNA end better, TRBJ2-7 makes the J call doubtful. The CDR3 is 14 residues long. The germline gives CDR1 MNHNS, CDR2 SASEGT. CDR3 region: CTSSEEDAAYEQYF. CDR3 in DNA: TGTACCAGCAGTGAAGAGGACGCCGCCTACGAGCAGTACTTC.

This rearrangement joins TRBV20-1 to TRBJ1-6, with no clear D. This CDR3 has 15 amino acids. CDR1 and CDR2 (germline): DFQATT, SNEGSKA (reference sequence). V was clipped by 5 bases and J by 2 bases, with 13 bases between them. The CDR3 sequence: CSAASVATYNSPLHF. The CDR3 region has the DNA TGCAGTGCTGCCTCCGTAGCAACCTATAATTCACCCCTCCACTTT.

The genes are TRBV20-1 and TRBJ2-7; D is undetermined. Germline lookup yields CDR1 DFQATT and CDR2 SNEGSKA (reference sequence). CDR3 size: 16 residues. The V and J ends lost 0 bases and 2 bases respectively, with 17 bases between them. The CDR3 loop is CSARDIALRITYEQYF. The CDR3 coding sequence is TGCAGTGCTAGAGATATCGCCTTACGTATCACCTACGAGCAGTACTTC.

CDR3 residues: CASSLVGTSRNNEQYF. The CDR3 DNA reads TGTGCCAGCAGCTTAGTGGGGACTAGCAGGAACAATGAGCAGTACTTC. The rearrangement links TRBV7-9 to TRBJ2-5; 9 bases agree with TRBD2. This CDR3 is built from 16 residues. With V trimmed by 1 base and J by 11 bases, 14 bases remained unmatched. The germline V gene has CDR1 SEHNR and CDR2 FQNEAQ (reference sequence).

The chain employs TRBV11-2 and TRBJ1-2, with TRBD1 matching 7 bases. The trim removed 5 bases at V and 7 bases at J, leaving 10 bases unmatched. Germline V gene sequence: CDR1 SGHAT, CDR2 FQNNGV. The CDR3 has 14 residues. DNA for the CDR3: TGTGCCAGCAGCGACAACAGGGGAGGACTTGGCTACACCTTC. Amino acid sequence: CASSDNRGGLGYTF.

This clonotype was found a few times. The chain links TRBV7-9 to TRBJ2-3; D might be TRBD2 (7 bases). The germline gives CDR1 SEHNR, CDR2 FQNEAQ (reference sequence). The CDR3 spans 15 residues. Trimming removed 2 bases from V and 2 bases from J, with 11 bases in between. The CDR3 DNA is TGTGCCAGCAGCTTATTTGCGGGGGCCACAGATACGCAGTATTTT. Its translation is CASSLFAGATDTQYF.

V usage is TRBV7-6 and J usage is TRBJ2-5, with 11 bases aligning to TRBD2. V was pared by 4 bases and J by 0 bases, with 10 bases of the junction left unmatched. Germline V CDR1 and CDR2: SGHVS, FNYEAQ. This CDR3 has 18 residues. CDR3 bases: TGTGCCAGCAGCTCAGACTATATGACTAGCGGGGACCAAGAGACCCAGTACTTC. It encodes CASSSDYMTSGDQETQYF.

Only a few counts were recorded for this clonotype. The CDR3 is CASRGLAAYEQYF. The CDR3 DNA is TGTGCCAGCAGAGGCCTAGCGGCGTACGAGCAGTACTTC. V gene TRBV11-2 combines with J gene TRBJ2-4, with TRBD2 matching 7 bases. Judging by the DNA end, TRBJ2-7 fits better; the J call may be wrong. CDR1 and CDR2 (germline): SGHAT, FQNNGV. The CDR3 length is 13 residues.

This chain links TRBV10-3 with TRBJ2-1; 8 bases match TRBD2. The CDR3 is made up of 16 amino acids. The germline CDR1 and CDR2 sequences are ENHRY and SYGVKD. With 3 bases clipped from V and 3 bases from J, the junction kept 7 bases outside the gene matches. The CDR3 spells CAISDGSGGSYNEQFF. The CDR3, as DNA: TGTGCCATCAGTGACGGAAGCGGGGGAAGCTACAATGAGCAGTTCTTC.

Only a few counts were recorded for this clonotype. The V gene is TRBV12-3 or TRBV12-4, the J gene TRBJ1-2; D uncertain. The CDR3 length is 11 residues. The V and J ends lost 10 bases and 4 bases respectively, with 10 bases between them. The CDR3 coding sequence is TGTGCCACGCACGGCGGCTATGGCTACACCTTC. It codes for CATHGGYGYTF.

The V and J genes are TRBV27 and TRBJ1-6, with D maybe TRBD1 (5 bases). The germline CDR1 and CDR2 sequences are MNHEY and SMNVEV (reference sequence). Trimming removed 0 bases from V and 2 bases from J, with 8 bases in between. The CDR3 is 16 amino acids. CDR3 sequence reads: CASSLSPGTYNSPLHF. In nucleotides, the CDR3 is TGTGCCAGCAGTTTATCACCAGGGACCTATAATTCACCCCTCCACTTT.

The chain combines TRBV20-1 with TRBJ1-1, with TRBD1 matching over 8 bases. Germline V lookup: CDR1 DFQATT, CDR2 SNEGSKA (reference sequence). The V segment lost 6 bases and the J segment 1 base; nucleotides outside the gene matches: 7. The CDR3 sequence is 14 residues long. In nucleotides, the CDR3 is TGCAGTGCGATACACAGGGGGGGGAACACTGAAGCTTTCTTT. This gives the protein CSAIHRGGNTEAFF.

This chain uses TRBV7-9 with TRBJ2-7, with 7 bases aligning to TRBD2. This CDR3 has 15 amino acids. Losses at the gene ends were 1 base for V and 3 bases for J; bases not matched to a gene: 6. The germline gives CDR1 SEHNR, CDR2 FQNEAQ (reference sequence). The CDR3 sequence: CASSLEQAGSYEQYF. The CDR3, as DNA: TGTGCCAGCAGCTTAGAGCAAGCGGGAAGCTACGAGCAGTACTTC.

The chain carries TRBV7-2 and TRBJ2-5; 8 bases agree with TRBD1. The CDR3 is 15 amino acids. CDR1 is SGHTA, CDR2 FQGNSA, per germline. The trim removed 5 bases at V and 11 bases at J, leaving 16 bases unmatched. CDR3 protein: CASSPRTGTSNEQYF. DNA for the CDR3: TGTGCCAGCAGCCCGCGGACAGGGACGAGCAATGAGCAGTACTTC.

J is TRBJ2-1 and V is TRBV6-2 or TRBV6-3; unclear D gene. There are 17 residues in the CDR3. Germline V CDR1 and CDR2: MNHEY, SVGEGT. Trimming took off 0 bases at V and 0 bases at J, with 12 bases between the two ends. CDR3 residues: CASSYSGIPSSYNEQFF. The CDR3 coding sequence is TGTGCCAGCAGTTACTCTGGCATCCCAAGCTCCTACAATGAGCAGTTCTTC.

The chain carries TRBV7-9 and TRBJ1-2, with TRBD1 matching 8 bases. The J segment lost 4 bases and the V segment lost 1 base, leaving 5 bases of the junction unmatched. There are 15 residues in the CDR3. Looked up from germline, CDR1 is SEHNR and CDR2 is FQNEAQ (reference sequence). The CDR3 loop reads CASSLGDRHSYGYTF. The DNA of the CDR3 is TGTGCCAGCAGCTTAGGGGACAGGCACTCCTATGGCTACACCTTC.

This clonotype has a single count. The V call is TRBV4-2, the J call TRBJ2-7; 8 positions match TRBD2. Near its end, the DNA agrees better with TRBJ2-5, so the J call may be wrong. Germline lookup yields CDR1 LGHNA and CDR2 YNFKEQ. This CDR3 region has 16 residues. CDR3 protein: CASSQAGRGGEETQYF. The CDR3 region has the DNA TGTGCCAGCAGCCAAGCAGGCCGGGGGGGCGAAGAGACCCAGTACTTC.

The chain uses TRBV5-1 and TRBJ1-2; TRBD1 matches 7 bases. This CDR3 has 14 residues. Germline CDR1 and CDR2: SGHRS and YFSETQ. J gave up 3 bases and V 2 bases, and 4 bases lay outside the gene matches. The CDR3 sequence is CASSFGDRDYGYTF. The CDR3 DNA reads TGCGCCAGCAGCTTTGGAGACAGGGACTATGGCTACACCTTC. The whole variable domain, remainder taken from reference TRBV5-1 and TRBJ1-2, is KAGVTQTPRYLIKTRGQQVTLSCSPISGHRSVSWYQQTPGQGLQFLFEYFSETQRNKGNFPGRFSGRQFSNSRSEMNVSTLELGDSALYLCASSFGDRDYGYTFGSGTRLTVV.

V is TRBV29-1 and J is TRBJ1-2; D is uncertain. The germline CDR1 and CDR2 sequences are SQVTM and ANQGSEA. The CDR3 is 11 amino acids. With 4 bases removed from V and 8 bases from J, the gap between germline ends came to 11 bases. CDR3 bases: TGCAGCGTTGCGGTTAGTTCCGGCTACACCTTC. Translated: CSVAVSSGYTF.

The chain employs TRBV28 and TRBJ2-4; 11 bases agree with TRBD2. The DNA end favors TRBJ2-5, so the J call may be wrong. CDR3 size: 15 residues. Germline-derived CDR1 and CDR2 are MDHEN and SYDVKM. CDR3 sequence: CASSPRLAGPQTQYF. CDR3 sequence (DNA): TGTGCCAGCAGCCCAAGACTAGCGGGGCCTCAGACCCAGTACTTC.

The chain carries TRBV20-1 and TRBJ2-4, with TRBD2 matching 14 bases. The J call is in doubt because the DNA end fits TRBJ2-7 better. Germline assignment: CDR1 DFQATT and CDR2 SNEGSKA (reference sequence). The CDR3 is 18 amino acids. The chain's CDR3 is CSARDHVATSGGAVEQYF. In DNA, the CDR3 is TGCAGTGCTAGAGATCACGTGGCGACTAGCGGGGGGGCGGTCGAGCAGTACTTC.